This TCR beta chain was identified during a study of shared clonotypes between healthy human individuals (dated by TCRdb to about 2020). Regarding the research as a whole: The cohort comprised two women and a few men aged 18 to 49 years. To increase sequencing depth and limit assay-specific biases, TCR repertoire library preparation and sequencing were carried out by different laboratories using diverse techniques. Per donor, leukapheresis produced somewhere between about 0.9 and 10 billion PBMCs. For each donor, CD4 naive and CD4 memory were each run on three plates, CD8 naive on two plates, and CD8 memory on one plate. Blood TCR repertoires of five healthy adults were deeply sequenced to estimate repertoire size and the extent of clonotype sharing between individuals. What the research found in general, with its limitations: Because the study included a small number of donors, the genetic and exposure-history diversity represented was limited. Estimated clonotype richness was generally larger for naive than for memory subsets. Even with the large sequencing depth, rarefaction of the sorted-subset datasets indicated that sequencing was incomplete. Across a few donors, around 5% of naive CD4, roughly 3.4% of naive CD8, approximately 2.5% of memory CD4, and 0.3% to 0.45% of memory CD8 clonotypes were shared. Only blood was sampled, and tissue TCR repertoires likely differ from those in blood. Based on pairwise subsampling, the degree of clonotype sharing among donors was expected to be affected by sequencing depth. Clonotypes shared by all four sorted-subset donors showed higher generation probabilities than non-shared clonotypes.

As encoded in the germline V gene, CDR1 is MDHEN while CDR2 is SYDVKM. The CDR3 holds 15 amino acids from the cysteine to the phenylalanine. The only DNA kept is the CDR3, 45 bases in frame from the first base. The V end gives up 6 bases and the J end 7 bases, leaving 9 bases in the junction not matched to a gene. CD8 naive samples consisted of CD45RO-negative cells that were positively selected for CCR7, yielding a CD45RA+CCR7+ population without TemRA cells. Donors were healthy HIV-negative adults with no recently reported acute infections or vaccinations. Only Caucasian adults living in Nashville, Tennessee, USA were represented among the donors. Blood was collected by leukapheresis, and PBMCs were isolated by Ficoll-Histopaque density gradient centrifugation and then cryopreserved in liquid nitrogen vapor phase. Analytical flow cytometry was used to check the purity and quantity of each magnetically sorted T cell population. Genomic DNA was isolated from every sorted fraction and measured by UV absorbance on a Nanodrop 2000c.

Note on this clone: The antigen this receptor binds is unknown. Base qualities are not provided; no much larger clone lies one nucleotide away.

TCR CDR3 regions were amplified from genomic DNA by multiplex PCR using the deep immunoSEQ assay. Genomic DNA extracted from each cell subset was distributed evenly over all wells of several immunoSEQ 96-well plates, and each plate served as one replicate. For sorted subsets, about 200 ng genomic DNA, equal to 30,000 or so T cell genomes, was loaded into each replicate PCR. Purified libraries were measured with a Qubit 3.0 fluorometer, size-checked on a Bioanalyzer 2100, and measured again with the KAPA Library Quantification kit. A separate single-read 150-cycle Illumina NextSeq 550 flow cell was used to sequence each immunoSEQ 96-well plate. The study's processing was this. Because only junctional sequences without quality scores were contained in the immunoSEQ output, filtering matching that applied to full-length reads could not be performed. Sequences were annotated with PyIR, a Python wrapper for IgBLAST v1.9, and V/J genes and CDR3 were assigned using IMGT germline references. Any read was removed if the V/J assignment was weak (E-value above 1e-6), the CDR3 was missing, or the read contained stop codons, out-of-frame junctions, or ambiguous translated residues. V3J clonotypes were defined as sequences sharing an identical inferred V gene, J gene, and CDR3 amino acid sequence. Percentage overlap between repertoires was calculated by dividing the number of shared unique clonotypes by the size of the smaller repertoire. Repertoire richness was assessed with RTK rarefaction, the Chao1 estimator, and Recon v2.1 estimates of unobserved clonotypes. For all TCRbeta clonotypes obtained by the gDNA method from a handful of donors, generation probabilities were computed with OLGA. TCRdb's version of the immuneACCESS table is confined to in-frame rearrangements and falls short of the full clone set. An unresolved V gene accounts for under half of the shortfall where checked; the remainder is of unknown origin. That table gives V, J and clone size, and the DNA gave D and trimming. The sample table records hundreds of thousands of clones; around 96% of these occur just once. The top ten clones comprise roughly 0.12% of the sample.

The receptor was derived from a woman aged 25-40 years in good health. Sequencing was carried out using naive CD8+ T cells sorted from blood. This sample's cell subset or site label indicates: CD45RA+CCR7+. Rearrangement joined TRBV28 to TRBJ2-1, with 10 bases in between that match TRBD1. The CDR3 region has the sequence CASRLGQGGPNEQFF. The DNA sequence reads TGTGCCAGCAGACTTGGACAGGGGGGACCTAATGAGCAGTTCTTC.